This is a list of T cell receptor beta chains from one sample in a study of blood T cell repertoires in COVID-19. Sequencing was performed with immunoSEQ multiplex PCR; in TCRdb, only in-frame clones are kept and a portion is missing. The sample shows 140,000 to 150,000 clones, around 80% of them seen only once. Sequencing used peripheral blood. These TCRs come from a man aged 50 to 59 with acute or convalescent COVID-19. Each CDR3 is given without its conserved first and last residue.

V	J	CDR3
TRBV5-1	TRBJ2-4	ASSLGTGVKNIQY
TRBV2	TRBJ2-7	ASSIFTGEQY
TRBV30	TRBJ2-7	AWSAGTGVEQY
TRBV14	TRBJ2-2	ASSQTKGANTGELF
TRBV30	TRBJ1-1	AWSVRVGQGNTEAF
TRBV12-3/TRBV12-4	TRBJ1-1	ASSAGVNTEAF
TRBV21-1	TRBJ2-3	ASSKVVAGSTDTQY
TRBV18	TRBJ2-7	ASSPSIQGSFYEQY
TRBV10-2	TRBJ2-2	ATGGLGTGELF
TRBV29-1	TRBJ2-1	SVLLGQGRNNEQF
TRBV11-2	TRBJ2-7	ASSLDLSSYEQY
TRBV9	TRBJ1-3	ASSVGQGVGNTIY
TRBV27	TRBJ1-3	ASRRQTGTGNTIY
TRBV11-2	TRBJ1-2	ASSLDLGTGDINGYT
TRBV7-2	TRBJ2-1	ASSLTGASHNEQF
TRBV15	TRBJ1-2	ATSKSPTNYGYT
TRBV7-8	TRBJ2-7	ASSLGRQGRGEQY
TRBV19	TRBJ1-5	ASTQRGQNQPQH
TRBV18	TRBJ2-1	ASSPLKGVPNEQF
TRBV18	TRBJ1-1	ASSPAGTGMFNTEAF
TRBV6-1	TRBJ1-1	ASSEVPGQGARGTEAF
TRBV18	TRBJ2-1	ASSPLRAGGQNEQF
TRBV9	TRBJ2-1	ASSPLPKQVNEQF
TRBV10-3	TRBJ1-1	AIKREAMNTEAF
TRBV19	TRBJ1-5	ATSDTNQPQH
TRBV2	TRBJ2-2	ASSYVAGWSTGELF
TRBV2	TRBJ1-2	AKRTVVNYGYT
TRBV5-8	TRBJ1-2	ASSPTGQGARGYT
TRBV5-1	TRBJ1-4	ASSLEGGLGEKLF
TRBV3-1/TRBV3-2	TRBJ1-1	ASSRGTGHNTEAF
TRBV19	TRBJ1-1	ASSISGFAEAF
TRBV5-8	TRBJ1-1	ASSLSLGGLNTEAF
TRBV3-1/TRBV3-2	TRBJ1-4	ASSGGGQGTSTNEKLF
TRBV14	TRBJ2-1	ASSQDQGWLAGYNEQF
TRBV5-6	TRBJ2-2	ASSLQGRNTGELF
TRBV10-2	TRBJ2-3	ASRVTSGAQDTQY
TRBV5-5	TRBJ1-6	ASSPGQGHSPLH
TRBV30	TRBJ2-7	AWRGGASVRNEQY
TRBV27	TRBJ1-5	ASSWDGGGNQPQH
TRBV9	TRBJ1-1	ASSPRPGTGFTEAF
TRBV5-4	TRBJ2-6	ASSLTTGQTGANVLT
TRBV7-3	TRBJ2-7	ASSLTAASYEQY
TRBV7-8	TRBJ1-2	ASSLEGEDYGYT
TRBV29-1	TRBJ1-1	SVEVYRGVSTEAF
TRBV25-1	TRBJ1-1	ASSELQVAGTEAF
TRBV6-6	TRBJ1-2	ASSYAVGIGYGYT
TRBV5-8	TRBJ1-1	ASSLVQGVTEAF
TRBV6-4	TRBJ1-5	ASSETTPYSNQPQH
TRBV29-1	TRBJ2-1	SVEWYRGNEQF
TRBV7-2	TRBJ2-1	ASSLRAGSYNEQF